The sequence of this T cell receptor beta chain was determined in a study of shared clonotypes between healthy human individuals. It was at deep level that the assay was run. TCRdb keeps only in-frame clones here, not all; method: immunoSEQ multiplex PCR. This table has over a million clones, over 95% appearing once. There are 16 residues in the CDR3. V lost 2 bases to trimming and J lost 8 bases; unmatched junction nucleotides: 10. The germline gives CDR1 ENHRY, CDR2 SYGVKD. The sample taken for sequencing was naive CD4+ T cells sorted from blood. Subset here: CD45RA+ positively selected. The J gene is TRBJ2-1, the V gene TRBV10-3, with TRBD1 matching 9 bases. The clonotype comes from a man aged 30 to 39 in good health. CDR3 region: CAISEPLGQGRDEQFF. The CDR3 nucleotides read TGTGCCATCAGTGAGCCCCTGGGACAGGGTCGGGATGAGCAGTTCTTC.